This T cell receptor (beta chain) was obtained from a study of blood T cells in healthy people across ages. This clonotype was observed at least ten times. The V end was cut by 5 bases, the J end by 0 bases, with 14 bases between. CDR1 is SGHRS, CDR2 YFSETQ, per germline. This CDR3 region has 16 residues. A second PCR of 7 to 11 cycles used a sample-barcoded 5' primer and a J-beta primer mix. TCRdb called the 5' RACE reads again in MiXCR, with one record for every CDR3 protein. The top ten hold around a sixth of the sample, which has hundreds of thousands of distinct CDR3 sequences, under 35% seen once.

The J gene is TRBJ1-4, the V gene TRBV5-1; tentative D call: TRBD1 (5 bases). This receptor was taken from a woman aged 80 or older in good health. Sequencing was performed on blood. This chain's CDR3 is CASRSAPGATNEKLFF. CDR3 nucleotide sequence: TGCGCCAGCAGGAGTGCTCCGGGGGCAACTAATGAAAAACTGTTTTTT.